A selection of T cell receptor beta chains follows, all from one sample in a study of blood T cell repertoires in COVID-19. Libraries were prepared by immunoSEQ multiplex PCR; TCRdb keeps only in-frame clonotypes and omits some of them. This sample has over 250,000 clones, with over 70% found just once. Sample: peripheral blood. The receptors stem from a woman in her thirties or forties who had recovered from COVID-19. CDR3s include the opening cysteine and the closing phenylalanine or tryptophan. D genes are given only for firm matches. The listing skips clone size in some rows; elsewhere it reads once, few, many or a size class.

d_call: TRBD1; clone_size: NA; v_call: TRBV10-3; j_call: TRBJ1-2; cdr3_aa: CAISGGGQTAANYGYTF; cdr3_nt: TGTGCCATCAGCGGAGGGGGACAGACCGCCGCTAACTATGGCTACACCTTC
d_call: NA; clone_size: once; v_call: TRBV5-1; j_call: TRBJ1-2; cdr3_aa: CASSFQGYGYTF; cdr3_nt: TGCGCCAGCAGCTTCCAGGGCTATGGCTACACCTTC
d_call: TRBD1; clone_size: NA; v_call: TRBV18; j_call: TRBJ2-5; cdr3_aa: CASSLLMDRVETQYF; cdr3_nt: TGTGCCAGCTCACTTTTAATGGACAGGGTGGAGACCCAGTACTTC
d_call: TRBD1; clone_size: NA; v_call: TRBV27; j_call: TRBJ1-5; cdr3_aa: CASSRTGVWDQPQHF; cdr3_nt: TGTGCCAGCAGTAGGACAGGGGTTTGGGATCAGCCCCAGCATTTT
d_call: TRBD1; clone_size: NA; v_call: TRBV3-1/TRBV3-2; j_call: TRBJ1-2; cdr3_aa: CASSQATGRGYTF; cdr3_nt: TGTGCCAGCAGCCAGGCGACAGGGAGAGGCTACACCTTC
d_call: TRBD1; clone_size: NA; v_call: TRBV27; j_call: TRBJ1-6; cdr3_aa: CASSPSTGDYNSPLHF; cdr3_nt: TGTGCCAGCAGCCCGTCGACAGGGGACTATAATTCACCCCTCCACTTT
d_call: NA; clone_size: NA; v_call: TRBV6-5; j_call: TRBJ1-2; cdr3_aa: CASSYGGGYGYTF; cdr3_nt: TGTGCCAGCAGTTACGGGGGGGGCTATGGCTACACCTTC
d_call: NA; clone_size: NA; v_call: TRBV5-4; j_call: TRBJ2-7; cdr3_aa: CASTRDTYEQYF; cdr3_nt: TGTGCCAGCACCCGGGACACCTACGAGCAGTACTTC
d_call: TRBD1; clone_size: NA; v_call: TRBV2; j_call: TRBJ2-7; cdr3_aa: CASSPDRVVDEQYF; cdr3_nt: TGTGCCAGCAGCCCCGACAGGGTGGTTGACGAGCAGTACTTC
d_call: NA; clone_size: NA; v_call: TRBV7-2; j_call: TRBJ2-7; cdr3_aa: CASSLDSGLVYEQYF; cdr3_nt: TGTGCCAGCAGCTTAGATTCAGGGTTGGTATACGAGCAGTACTTC
d_call: NA; clone_size: few; v_call: TRBV27; j_call: TRBJ1-2; cdr3_aa: CASSLTVNYGYTF; cdr3_nt: TGTGCCAGCAGCCTAACAGTTAACTATGGCTACACCTTC
d_call: NA; clone_size: NA; v_call: TRBV19; j_call: TRBJ2-3; cdr3_aa: CASSIFLGADTQYF; cdr3_nt: TGTGCCAGTAGTATTTTTTTAGGGGCAGATACGCAGTATTTT
d_call: TRBD2; clone_size: NA; v_call: TRBV7-8; j_call: TRBJ2-7; cdr3_aa: CASTPAGDSYEQYF; cdr3_nt: TGTGCCAGCACCCCGGCGGGGGATTCCTACGAGCAGTACTTC
d_call: NA; clone_size: NA; v_call: TRBV5-1; j_call: TRBJ2-7; cdr3_aa: CASSFLTGTYEQYF; cdr3_nt: TGCGCCAGCAGCTTTCTCACAGGGACCTACGAGCAGTACTTC
d_call: TRBD1; clone_size: NA; v_call: TRBV5-6; j_call: TRBJ1-1; cdr3_aa: CASSFGTGTTEAFF; cdr3_nt: TGTGCCAGCAGCTTCGGGACAGGGACCACTGAAGCTTTCTTT
d_call: TRBD1; clone_size: NA; v_call: TRBV4-1; j_call: TRBJ1-2; cdr3_aa: CASSRSVGQGLNYGYTF; cdr3_nt: TGCGCCAGCAGCCGTTCCGTGGGACAGGGCCTGAACTATGGCTACACCTTC
d_call: NA; clone_size: NA; v_call: TRBV3-1/TRBV3-2; j_call: TRBJ2-1; cdr3_aa: CASSEETWSSYNEQFF; cdr3_nt: TGTGCCAGCAGCGAAGAGACCTGGAGCTCCTACAATGAGCAGTTCTTC
d_call: TRBD1; clone_size: NA; v_call: TRBV6-5; j_call: TRBJ2-7; cdr3_aa: CASRLDRGVSYEQYF; cdr3_nt: TGTGCCAGCAGACTGGACAGGGGCGTCTCCTACGAGCAGTACTTC
d_call: NA; clone_size: NA; v_call: TRBV4-2; j_call: TRBJ1-2; cdr3_aa: CASSLDTVANYGYTF; cdr3_nt: TGTGCCAGCAGCCTCGACACCGTAGCTAACTATGGCTACACCTTC
d_call: TRBD1; clone_size: NA; v_call: TRBV29-1; j_call: TRBJ2-5; cdr3_aa: CSVETGSETQYF; cdr3_nt: TGCAGCGTTGAGACAGGGTCAGAGACCCAGTACTTC
d_call: NA; clone_size: NA; v_call: TRBV19; j_call: TRBJ2-1; cdr3_aa: CASSIVSGEQFF; cdr3_nt: TGTGCCAGTAGTATAGTGTCCGGTGAGCAGTTCTTC
d_call: TRBD1; clone_size: NA; v_call: TRBV2; j_call: TRBJ1-2; cdr3_aa: CASTMRTGHGYGYTF; cdr3_nt: TGTGCCAGCACTATGAGGACAGGGCATGGCTATGGCTACACCTTC
d_call: TRBD1; clone_size: NA; v_call: TRBV18; j_call: TRBJ1-2; cdr3_aa: CASSETGTDYGYTF; cdr3_nt: TGTGCCAGCTCAGAAACCGGGACAGACTATGGCTACACCTTC
d_call: NA; clone_size: NA; v_call: TRBV2; j_call: TRBJ2-3; cdr3_aa: CASSFLDTDTQYF; cdr3_nt: TGTGCCAGCAGTTTCCTAGACACAGATACGCAGTATTTT
d_call: TRBD2; clone_size: NA; v_call: TRBV30; j_call: TRBJ2-1; cdr3_aa: CAWSRREDNEQFF; cdr3_nt: TGTGCCTGGTCCCGGCGGGAGGACAATGAGCAGTTCTTC
d_call: TRBD1; clone_size: NA; v_call: TRBV5-4; j_call: TRBJ2-3; cdr3_aa: CASSFDRGTDTQYF; cdr3_nt: TGTGCCAGCAGCTTCGACAGGGGAACAGATACGCAGTATTTT
d_call: NA; clone_size: NA; v_call: TRBV30; j_call: TRBJ1-2; cdr3_aa: CAWSRTKINYGYTF; cdr3_nt: TGTGCCTGGTCCAGGACAAAAATTAACTATGGCTACACCTTC
d_call: NA; clone_size: NA; v_call: TRBV12-3/TRBV12-4; j_call: TRBJ1-2; cdr3_aa: CASSLVRVYGYTF; cdr3_nt: TGTGCCAGCAGTTTGGTCAGGGTCTATGGCTACACCTTC
d_call: TRBD1; clone_size: NA; v_call: TRBV19; j_call: TRBJ1-3; cdr3_aa: CASSVDRGLRFSGNTIYF; cdr3_nt: TGTGCCAGTAGTGTGGACAGGGGGCTCCGCTTCTCTGGAAACACCATATATTTT
d_call: NA; clone_size: NA; v_call: TRBV5-1; j_call: TRBJ1-2; cdr3_aa: CASSRGSVLNYGYTF; cdr3_nt: TGCGCCAGCAGCAGAGGGAGCGTCCTGAACTATGGCTACACCTTC
d_call: NA; clone_size: NA; v_call: TRBV5-4; j_call: TRBJ1-4; cdr3_aa: CASSRRGFNEKLFF; cdr3_nt: TGTGCCAGCAGCCGCAGGGGATTTAATGAAAAACTGTTTTTT
d_call: NA; clone_size: NA; v_call: TRBV5-6; j_call: TRBJ1-1; cdr3_aa: CASSLEGGQNTEAFF; cdr3_nt: TGTGCCAGCAGCTTGGAAGGGGGACAGAACACTGAAGCTTTCTTT
d_call: TRBD2; clone_size: NA; v_call: TRBV5-1; j_call: TRBJ2-7; cdr3_aa: CASSPTGGGSLEQYF; cdr3_nt: TGCGCCAGCAGCCCCACGGGGGGGGGCTCACTCGAGCAGTACTTC
d_call: NA; clone_size: NA; v_call: TRBV10-1; j_call: TRBJ1-4; cdr3_aa: CASSPSPTNEKLFF; cdr3_nt: TGCGCCAGCAGTCCATCCCCAACTAATGAAAAACTGTTTTTT
d_call: TRBD2; clone_size: NA; v_call: TRBV27; j_call: TRBJ2-2; cdr3_aa: CASSVSPGGSGELFF; cdr3_nt: TGTGCCAGCAGTGTCTCTCCGGGAGGGTCCGGGGAGCTGTTTTTT